What follows is one TCR beta chain and its context. The data originate from a study of cytomegalovirus exposure and HLA in healthy donors. The CDR3 sequence is 16 residues long. Trimming took 3 bases from V and 4 from J; bases not matched to a gene: 10. Germline-derived CDR1 and CDR2 are PRHDT and FYEKMQ (reference sequence). Primers for the PCR totalled 60 Vbeta and 13 Jbeta. The protocol was immunoSEQ multiplex PCR, while the TCRdb copy is restricted to in-frame clones and leaves out a portion. Here the sample spans more than 150,000 clones, about four fifths being singletons. V is TRBV13 and J is TRBJ1-2, with 8 bases lining up with TRBD1. Material for sequencing was PBMCs. The receptor was isolated from a woman aged 50 to 60 in good health and CMV-seropositive. CDR3 amino acids: CASSFAGQGFAYGYTF. The CDR3 DNA follows: TGTGCCAGCAGCTTCGCCGGACAGGGCTTCGCCTATGGCTACACCTTC.